There are many counts of the clone carrying this TCR beta chain. One junction end disagrees with the germline gene, perhaps due to a read error. These data are taken from a study of T-cell reconstitution after alpha-beta-depleted transplantation in children. For TCRbeta, the library was prepared with unique molecular identifiers. TCRdb reprocessed the PCR reads via MiXCR and lists one record per CDR3 protein. The data contain around 600,000 distinct CDR3 sequences, around 17% of them seen just once; the ten biggest clones take up 0.9% to 1.2%. Per germline, CDR1 SEHNR and CDR2 FQNEAQ (reference sequence). This CDR3 region has 14 residues.

This TCR derives from a human donor who donated a stem cell graft to a child with acute myeloid leukemia. Sequenced here: PBMCs from the stem cell graft donor, sampled from the stem cell graft. The chain uses TRBV7-9 and TRBJ1-4, with D unresolved. The CDR3 nucleotides read TGCGCCAGCAGCTTGAGAGGGCCTAATGAAAAACTGTTTTTT. Its protein is CASSLRGPNEKLFF.